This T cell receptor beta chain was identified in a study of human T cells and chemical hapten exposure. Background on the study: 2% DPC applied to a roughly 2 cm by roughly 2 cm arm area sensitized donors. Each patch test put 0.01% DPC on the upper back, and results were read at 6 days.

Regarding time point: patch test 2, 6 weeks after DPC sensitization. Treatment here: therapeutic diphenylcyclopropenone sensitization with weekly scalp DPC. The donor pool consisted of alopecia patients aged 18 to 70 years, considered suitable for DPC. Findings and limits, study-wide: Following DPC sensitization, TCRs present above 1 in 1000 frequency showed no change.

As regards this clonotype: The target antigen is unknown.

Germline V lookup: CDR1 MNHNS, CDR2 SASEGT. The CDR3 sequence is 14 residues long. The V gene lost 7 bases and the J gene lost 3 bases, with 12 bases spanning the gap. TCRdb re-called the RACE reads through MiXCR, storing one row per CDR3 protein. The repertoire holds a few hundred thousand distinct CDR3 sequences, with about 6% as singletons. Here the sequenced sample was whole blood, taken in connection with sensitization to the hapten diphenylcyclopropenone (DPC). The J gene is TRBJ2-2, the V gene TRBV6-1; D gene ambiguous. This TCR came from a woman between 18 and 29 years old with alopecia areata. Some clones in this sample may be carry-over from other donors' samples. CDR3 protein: CASIPRMDTGELFF. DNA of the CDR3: TGTGCCAGCATCCCCCGAATGGACACCGGGGAGCTGTTTTTT.